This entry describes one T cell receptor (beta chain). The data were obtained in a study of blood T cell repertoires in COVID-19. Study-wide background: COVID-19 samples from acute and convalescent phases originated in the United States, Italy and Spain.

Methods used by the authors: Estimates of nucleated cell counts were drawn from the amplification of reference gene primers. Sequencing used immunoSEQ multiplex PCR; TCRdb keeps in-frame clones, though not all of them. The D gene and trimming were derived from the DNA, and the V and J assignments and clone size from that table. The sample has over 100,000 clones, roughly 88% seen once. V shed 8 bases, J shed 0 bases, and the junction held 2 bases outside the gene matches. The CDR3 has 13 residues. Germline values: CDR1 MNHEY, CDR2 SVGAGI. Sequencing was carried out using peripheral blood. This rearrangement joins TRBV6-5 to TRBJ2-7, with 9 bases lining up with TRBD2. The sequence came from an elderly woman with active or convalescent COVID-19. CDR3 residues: CASLAGTSYEQYF. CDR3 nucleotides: TGTGCCAGCCTAGCGGGGACCTCCTACGAGCAGTACTTC.